These 10 T cell receptor beta chains share one sample of origin, sequenced in a study of blood T cell repertoires in COVID-19. TCRdb's table, derived via immunoSEQ multiplex PCR, lists solely in-frame clones and lacks some. The sample records roughly 200,000 clones, 85% to 90% being singletons. Source material: PBMCs or T cells enriched from blood (not recorded which). These receptors all come from a man aged 25 to 45 who had recovered from COVID-19.

The chain links TRBV19 to TRBJ2-7; 9 positions match TRBD1. This CDR3 spans 15 amino acids. Germline V gene sequence: CDR1 LNHDA, CDR2 SQIVND (reference sequence). V trimming: 7 bases; J trimming: 1 base; junction bases outside the gene matches: 8. The CDR3 protein is CASMNRTGESYEQYF. The CDR3 DNA reads as TGTGCCAGTATGAACCGGACAGGGGAATCCTACGAGCAGTACTTC.

The table lists this clone with a few counts. The gene calls are TRBV5-1 and TRBJ2-2; TRBD1 matches at 7 bases. Per the germline V gene, CDR1 is SGHRS and CDR2 is YFSETQ. This CDR3 has 16 amino acids. V lost 0 bases to trimming and J lost 0 bases; unmatched junction nucleotides: 2. CDR3 residues: CASSLVGTANTGELFF. DNA for the CDR3: TGCGCCAGCAGCTTGGTTGGGACAGCGAACACCGGGGAGCTGTTTTTT.

V gene TRBV6-5 combines with J gene TRBJ2-7; 9 bases align to TRBD1. V was clipped by 6 bases and J by 9 bases; unmatched bases: 6. Per the germline V gene, CDR1 is MNHEY and CDR2 is SVGAGI. The CDR3 has 12 amino acids. Written as DNA, the CDR3 is TGTGCCAGCAGGAGACAGGGGGGCGGGCAGTACTTC. It yields the protein CASRRQGGGQYF.

The chain has TRBV5-4 and TRBJ1-6; 8 bases agree with TRBD1. The CDR3 is 17 amino acids. V gave up 4 bases and J gave up 9 bases; unmatched junction bases: 15. CDR1 and CDR2 from the germline V gene are SGHNT and YYREEE (reference sequence). CDR3 sequence reads: CASSGKTGADMASPLHF. For the CDR3, the DNA is TGTGCCAGCAGCGGGAAGACAGGGGCTGATATGGCTTCACCCCTCCACTTT.

V gene TRBV7-9 combines with J gene TRBJ2-3; D remains unclear. The germline V gene has CDR1 SEHNR and CDR2 FQNEAQ (reference sequence). Deletions cut 5 bases from V and 1 base from J, with 10 bases between. The CDR3 loop spans 14 amino acids. The DNA of the CDR3 is TGTGCCAGCAGCAACACAGATGGCACAGATACGCAGTATTTT. Its protein product is CASSNTDGTDTQYF.

The rearrangement uses TRBV6-1 and TRBJ1-2; D possibly corresponds to TRBD1 (6 bases). Germline lookup yields CDR1 MNHNS and CDR2 SASEGT. The CDR3 runs 15 residues. V lost 2 bases to trimming and J lost 4 bases, with 14 bases between them. The CDR3 loop reads CASSELGQSLYGYTF. DNA for the CDR3: TGTGCCAGCAGTGAACTGGGACAATCGCTCTATGGCTACACCTTC.

This clone was observed a few times. This chain links TRBV28 with TRBJ1-2; TRBD1 is a possible D gene (6 bases). Trimming removed 1 base from V and 5 bases from J, with 14 bases in between. The CDR3 runs 15 residues. Germline-derived CDR1 and CDR2 are MDHEN and SYDVKM. In nucleotides, the CDR3 is TGTGCCAGCAGTTTATTACCCGGGACACATTATGGCTACACCTTC. This sequence encodes CASSLLPGTHYGYTF.

CDR3: CASTSGGGWTQYF. The CDR3 nucleotides read TGTGCCAGCACCAGCGGGGGCGGGTGGACCCAGTACTTC. The chain is built from TRBV7-2 and TRBJ2-5; 8 bases are a match to TRBD2. This CDR3 contains 13 residues. CDR1 is SGHTA and CDR2 is FQGNSA in the germline V gene. V dropped 7 bases and J dropped 7; count of bases not matched to a gene: 8.

The rearrangement joins TRBV4-1 to TRBJ2-3; 12 bases agree with TRBD2. Germline assignment: CDR1 MGHRA and CDR2 YSYEKL. The V gene end was trimmed by 4 bases and the J gene end by 0 bases; junction bases not matched to a gene: 14. The CDR3 has 20 amino acids. The chain's CDR3 is CASSPQRLRGTSGSTDTQYF. The DNA of the CDR3 is TGCGCCAGCAGCCCACAAAGGCTGCGAGGGACTAGCGGGAGCACAGATACGCAGTATTTT.

V and J are TRBV10-1 and TRBJ2-7, with TRBD1 identical over 7 bases. The CDR3 covers 14 residues. Germline values: CDR1 WNHNN, CDR2 SYGVQD (reference sequence). Losses at the gene ends were 10 bases for V and 2 bases for J; bases not matched to a gene: 11. The CDR3 protein is CATSLGTDPYEQYF. CDR3 coding DNA: TGCGCCACCAGCCTGGGGACAGACCCCTACGAGCAGTACTTC.